This T cell receptor beta chain stems from a study of cytomegalovirus exposure and HLA in healthy donors. About the study: According to later analysis, the same platform produced the 120 or so validation and under 750 first-cohort repertoires. General study findings and limits: Specificity of a few CMV-associated chains for CMV antigens was verified in vitro.

Worth noting for this clone: As yet, its antigen is unknown.

In germline, CDR1 is SEHNR, CDR2 FQNEAQ (reference sequence). The CDR3 length is 17 residues. Trimming at V came to 2 bases and at J to 0 bases, leaving 4 bases not matched to a gene. The table came from immunoSEQ multiplex PCR; TCRdb's copy has only in-frame clones and leaves some out. The profile covers under 200,000 clones, with roughly 86% appearing a single time and 9% to 12% taken by the ten largest. The chain couples TRBV7-9 to TRBJ2-3; the match to TRBD1 covers 11 bases. Sequencing used PBMCs. The TCR originated in a woman between 18 and 29 years old in good health and CMV-seropositive. The CDR3: CASSLRTGGSSTDTQYF. As DNA, the CDR3 is TGTGCCAGCAGCTTAAGGACAGGGGGCTCTAGCACAGATACGCAGTATTTT.